The 11 T cell receptor beta chains listed next were all sequenced from one sample in a study of blood T cell repertoires in COVID-19. Libraries were prepared by immunoSEQ multiplex PCR; TCRdb keeps only in-frame clonotypes and omits some of them. Of around 300,000 clones in the sample, roughly nine tenths were seen once. The sequencing sample was made of PBMCs or T cells enriched from blood (not recorded which). The receptors originated from a woman younger than 35 who had recovered from COVID-19.

The chain carries TRBV11-3 and TRBJ2-5; TRBD2 matches at 7 bases. The CDR3 covers 16 residues. Germline V gives CDR1 SGHNT, CDR2 YENEEA. V dropped 0 bases and J dropped 3; count of bases not matched to a gene: 7. The CDR3 spells CASSLDRAGVEETQYF. CDR3 DNA sequence: TGTGCCAGCAGCTTAGATAGGGCGGGGGTTGAAGAGACCCAGTACTTC.

The chain carries TRBV19 and TRBJ2-2; TRBD1 matches at 7 bases. This CDR3 region has 13 residues. Germline CDR1 is LNHDA and CDR2 is SQIVND (reference sequence). The trim removed 7 bases at V and 5 bases at J, leaving 4 bases unmatched. CDR3 nucleotides: TGTGCCAGTAATTACAGGGGAACCGGGGAGCTGTTTTTT. It codes for CASNYRGTGELFF. Together with reference TRBV19 and TRBJ2-2, the CDR3 gives the full variable domain: DGGITQSPKYLFRKEGQNVTLSCEQNLNHDAMYWYRQDPGQGLRLIYYSQIVNDFQKGDIAEGYSVSREKKESFPLTVTSAQKNPTAFYLCASNYRGTGELFFGEGSRLTVL.

The V call is TRBV19, the J call TRBJ1-2, with 8 bases matching TRBD1. V was pared by 5 bases and J by 4 bases, with 9 bases of the junction left unmatched. The CDR3 is made up of 15 amino acids. Per the germline V gene, CDR1 is LNHDA and CDR2 is SQIVND (reference sequence). CDR3 amino acids: CASSDLDRVSYGYTF. CDR3 nucleotide sequence: TGTGCCAGTAGTGACCTGGACAGGGTCTCCTATGGCTACACCTTC.

This chain connects TRBV19 to TRBJ2-3, with 8 bases that match TRBD1. CDR3 size: 15 residues. V lost 3 bases and J lost 2; bases outside the gene matches: 4. Germline values: CDR1 LNHDA, CDR2 SQIVND (reference sequence). CDR3 in amino acids: CASSITGGSTDTQYF. CDR3 nucleotides: TGTGCCAGTAGTATCACAGGGGGTTCCACAGATACGCAGTATTTT.

The rearrangement uses TRBV2 and TRBJ1-2; 9 bases match TRBD1. Per the germline V gene, CDR1 is SNHLY and CDR2 is FYNNEI. Germline trimming cut 4 bases from V and 5 bases from J; bases unmatched to any gene: 8. The CDR3 has 15 amino acids. CDR3 residues: CASSAETGTGYGYTF. DNA for the CDR3: TGTGCCAGCAGTGCTGAAACCGGGACAGGGTATGGCTACACCTTC.

The V gene is TRBV5-8, the J gene TRBJ1-5; D remains ambiguous. Germline V gives CDR1 SGHTS, CDR2 YDEGEE. CDR3 length: 14 residues. The V gene lost 1 base and the J gene lost 3 bases, with 8 bases spanning the gap. CDR3 amino acids: CASSLQQNNQPQHF. The CDR3 DNA reads TGTGCCAGCAGCTTGCAACAGAACAATCAGCCCCAGCATTTT.

This chain connects TRBV19 to TRBJ2-1; TRBD2 matches 10 bases. CDR1 and CDR2 from the germline V gene are LNHDA and SQIVND (reference sequence). With 5 bases clipped from V and 5 bases from J, the junction kept 6 bases outside the gene matches. This CDR3 region has 15 residues. In DNA, the CDR3 is TGTGCCAGTAGTTCTCTAGCGGGGGAGAACAATGAGCAGTTCTTC. It codes for CASSSLAGENNEQFF.

The gene calls are TRBV27 and TRBJ2-7; tentative D call: TRBD1 (5 bases). This CDR3 is built from 12 residues. Germline V CDR1 and CDR2: MNHEY, SMNVEV (reference sequence). Trimming removed 4 bases at V and 3 bases at J, with 7 bases between. CDR3 in DNA: TGTGCCAGCAGTTCAGGGTTCTACGAGCAGTACTTC. Its protein is CASSSGFYEQYF.

V and J are TRBV11-2 and TRBJ1-2; 10 bases line up with TRBD1. V was clipped by 0 bases and J by 3 bases; unmatched bases: 7. Germline CDR1 and CDR2: SGHAT and FQNNGV. This CDR3 region has 17 residues. This chain's CDR3 is CASSLDLGQGTHYGYTF. The CDR3 DNA follows: TGTGCCAGCAGCTTAGACCTGGGACAGGGGACCCACTATGGCTACACCTTC.

The V and J genes are TRBV27 and TRBJ2-4; 8 bases are a match to TRBD1. The J segment lost 5 bases and the V segment lost 5 bases, leaving 8 bases of the junction unmatched. There are 15 residues in the CDR3. CDR1 and CDR2 from the germline V gene are MNHEY and SMNVEV (reference sequence). The CDR3 loop is CASSQPTDRENIQYF. The CDR3 nucleotides are TGTGCCAGCAGTCAACCGACGGACAGGGAAAACATTCAGTACTTC.

V usage is TRBV7-9 and J usage is TRBJ1-6; perhaps TRBD1 as D (6 bases). The CDR3 consists of 15 residues. V gave up 5 bases and J gave up 10 bases, with 18 bases separating them. The germline gives CDR1 SEHNR, CDR2 FQNEAQ (reference sequence). CDR3 DNA sequence: TGTGCCAGCAGCCGACAGGACTCCTCTCAATCACCCCTCCACTTT. It yields the protein CASSRQDSSQSPLHF.